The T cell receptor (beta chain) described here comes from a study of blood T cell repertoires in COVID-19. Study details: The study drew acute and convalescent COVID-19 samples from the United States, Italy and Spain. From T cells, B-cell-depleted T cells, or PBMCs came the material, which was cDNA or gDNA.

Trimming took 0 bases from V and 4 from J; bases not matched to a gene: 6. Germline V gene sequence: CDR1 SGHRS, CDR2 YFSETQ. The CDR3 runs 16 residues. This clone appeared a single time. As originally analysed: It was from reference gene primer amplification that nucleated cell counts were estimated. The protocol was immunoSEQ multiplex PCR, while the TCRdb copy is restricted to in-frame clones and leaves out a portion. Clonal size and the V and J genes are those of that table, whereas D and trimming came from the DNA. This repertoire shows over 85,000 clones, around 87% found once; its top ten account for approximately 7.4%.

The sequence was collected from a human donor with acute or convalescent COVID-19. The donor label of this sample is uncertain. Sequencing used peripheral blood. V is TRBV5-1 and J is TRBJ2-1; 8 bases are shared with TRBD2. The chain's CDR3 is CASSLGGGSSYNEQFF. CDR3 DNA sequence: TGCGCCAGCAGCTTGGGCGGGGGGTCTTCTTACAATGAGCAGTTCTTC.